This TCR beta chain was identified during a study of PD-1 blockade in classical Hodgkin lymphoma. Study-level findings and limits: Newly diagnosed patients had baseline TCR diversity that was reportedly lower than that of healthy donors.

Some clones are missing from TCRdb's copy, which holds only in-frame ones; the method was immunoSEQ multiplex PCR. The sample has around 36,000 clones, over 70% seen once. Brentuximab vedotin exposure varied, and every patient relapsed after autologous stem cell transplantation. Trimming removed 1 base from V and 0 bases from J, with 8 bases in between. This CDR3 spans 16 amino acids. Germline V gives CDR1 SGHRS, CDR2 YFSETQ. With respect to this clone: Antigen unknown.

The sequence came from a human donor with classical Hodgkin lymphoma. The starting material was peripheral blood mononuclear cells (PBMCs), obtained at baseline. The chain carries TRBV5-1 and TRBJ2-6; D uncertain. The CDR3 protein is CASSLSQNSGANVLTF. Written as DNA, the CDR3 is TGCGCCAGCAGCTTGTCACAGAACTCTGGGGCCAACGTCCTGACTTTC. The whole variable domain, filled in from reference TRBV5-1 and TRBJ2-6, reads KAGVTQTPRYLIKTRGQQVTLSCSPISGHRSVSWYQQTPGQGLQFLFEYFSETQRNKGNFPGRFSGRQFSNSRSEMNVSTLELGDSALYLCASSLSQNSGANVLTFGAGSRLTVL.